Reported below is one T cell receptor beta chain. Its specificity is not known. This specimen comes from a study of early stage breast cancer tumors. Study-wide findings and caveats: In 14 of 16 patients, blood comparison separated tumor from normal breast.

Sequencing used immunoSEQ multiplex PCR; TCRdb keeps in-frame clones, though not all of them. The sample holds some 28,000 clones, 80% seen once. The sequenced sample consisted of blood. The sequence came from a person aged 55 to 75 with breast cancer.

The CDR3 sequence is CASSLEVRLAYYNEQFF. CDR3 coding DNA: TGTGCCAGCAGCTTAGAGGTACGACTAGCCTATTACAATGAGCAGTTCTTC. The rearrangement joins TRBV11-2 to TRBJ2-1; 7 bases are shared with TRBD2. V shed 0 bases and J 4 bases; nucleotides not matched to a gene: 9. The CDR3 totals 17 residues. The germline CDR1 and CDR2 sequences are SGHAT and FQNNGV.